This T cell receptor (beta chain) was captured by sequencing in a study of T cell changes during pregnancy in multiple sclerosis. Germline CDR1 SGHDN, CDR2 FVKESK. V lost 2 bases and J lost 2, with 12 bases in between. The CDR3 consists of 15 residues. Measured with immunoSEQ multiplex PCR; TCRdb has only the in-frame clones, and not every one. This table holds 40,000 to 65,000 clones, about 92% found once. The J gene is TRBJ1-2, the V gene TRBV14; D is uncertain. The receptor was isolated from a female donor with multiple sclerosis, enrolled in a pregnancy study. Here the sequenced sample was CD4+ T cells from peripheral blood mononuclear cells, taken in the third trimester of pregnancy. The DNA for the CDR3 is TGTGCCAGCAGCCAATTAGCGTCGGGGAACTATGGCTACACCTTC. This codes for CASSQLASGNYGYTF. Variable domain in full (rest from reference TRBV14 and TRBJ1-2): EAGVTQFPSHSVIEKGQTVTLRCDPISGHDNLYWYRRVMGKEIKFLLHFVKESKQDESGMPNNRFLAERTGGTYSTLKVQPAELEDSGVYFCASSQLASGNYGYTFGSGTRLTVV.